This T cell receptor (beta chain) stems from a study of chemoradiotherapy in HPV16-positive cancers. Overall study: A couple of HPV16-positive patients' cells yielded candidate HPV-specific clones and common motifs. General study findings and limits: The functional HPV-specific definition rests on just a couple of HPV16-positive patients. During treatment, candidate HPV-specific clones and E7-related motifs expanded in tumor.

This clone was seen once. As yet, its antigen is unknown. The protocol was immunoSEQ multiplex PCR, while the TCRdb copy is restricted to in-frame clones and leaves out a portion. The sample consists of around 68,000 clones, about nine tenths of them appearing once. Germline V gene lookup returns CDR1 SGHVS and CDR2 FNYEAQ. The CDR3 is 14 residues long. The chain has TRBV7-6 and TRBJ2-5, with D perhaps matching TRBD1 (5 bases). TRBJ2-7 explains the end of the DNA better; the J call may be wrong. Sample: blood, taken from a patient who underwent chemoradiotherapy. The receptor comes from a human donor with HPV-associated anogenital cancer. CDR3 amino acids: CASSLDRRGYEQYF. CDR3 nucleotides: TGTGCCAGCAGCTTAGATCGTAGGGGTTACGAGCAGTACTTC.